The rows below give T cell receptor beta chains drawn from one sample of a study of T-cell reconstitution after alpha-beta-depleted transplantation in children. TCRdb used MiXCR to reprocess the PCR reads, holding one entry per CDR3 protein. The table has 400,000 to 500,000 distinct CDR3 sequences, roughly 11% seen once. The starting material was PBMCs from the stem cell graft donor, obtained from the stem cell graft. These receptors all stem from a human donor who donated a stem cell graft to a child with acute myeloid leukemia. Both conserved end residues are part of each CDR3. D genes are given only for firm matches. Rows may omit the clone size; those that give it use once, few, many or a size class.

size: NA; D: NA; J: TRBJ2-3; V: TRBV7-8; DNA: TGTGCCAGCAGCCGAGTACAGGGAGGGATGTATTTT; CDR3: CASSRVQGGMYF
size: many; D: NA; J: TRBJ2-1; V: TRBV24-1; DNA: TGTGCCACCAGTGATTTCAATGAGCAGTTCTTC; CDR3: CATSDFNEQFF
size: few; D: NA; J: TRBJ2-5; V: TRBV20-1; DNA: TGCAGTGCTAGCCCAGGGAGAGAGACCCAGTACTTC; CDR3: CSASPGRETQYF
size: NA; D: TRBD2; J: TRBJ2-7; V: TRBV10-2; DNA: TGCGCCAGTAGGGTAGCGGGAGCCTACGAGCAGTACTTC; CDR3: CASRVAGAYEQYF
size: few; D: TRBD1; J: TRBJ1-2; V: TRBV18; DNA: TGTGCCAGCACTACACTACAGGGGGCAGGGGGCCGCTACACCTTC; CDR3: CASTTLQGAGGRYTF
size: NA; D: NA; J: TRBJ1-5; V: TRBV20-1; DNA: TGCAGTGCTCTAGTCTTCGGGAGTATTAGCGAGCGGGGCAATCAGCCCCAGCATTTT; CDR3: CSALVFGSISERGNQPQHF
size: many; D: NA; J: TRBJ1-5; V: TRBV2; DNA: TGTGCCAGCAGTGACCCGGGGAGCAATCAGCCCCAGCATTTT; CDR3: CASSDPGSNQPQHF
size: NA; D: NA; J: TRBJ1-6; V: TRBV12-3/TRBV12-4; DNA: TGTGCCAGCATGGGATACGGGAGGACACCCCTCCACTTT; CDR3: CASMGYGRTPLHF
size: many; D: TRBD1; J: TRBJ2-1; V: TRBV5-1; DNA: TGCGCCAGCAGCTCGCACCTAGGGGGCTCAAATGAGCAGTTCTTC; CDR3: CASSSHLGGSNEQFF
size: few; D: NA; J: TRBJ2-5; V: TRBV20-1; DNA: TGCAGTGCTAGAGGCTGGCTGTACCAAGAGACCCAGTACTTC; CDR3: CSARGWLYQETQYF
size: NA; D: TRBD1; J: TRBJ2-5; V: TRBV4-2; DNA: TGTGCCAGCGGCCCGCGGCTCCTGGACAGGGTCGTCCAGACCCAGTACTTC; CDR3: CASGPRLLDRVVQTQYF
size: NA; D: NA; J: TRBJ2-1; V: TRBV5-1; DNA: TGCGCCAGCAGCTTTACAGGGGAGGCAGAGCAGTTCTTC; CDR3: CASSFTGEAEQFF
size: few; D: NA; J: TRBJ1-3; V: TRBV7-2; DNA: TGTGCCAGCAGCGGAAAGCGAGGGGTTGATGGAAACACCATATATTTT; CDR3: CASSGKRGVDGNTIYF
size: NA; D: TRBD2; J: TRBJ2-1; V: TRBV6-5; DNA: TGTGCCAGCAGTTACTCCGGACTAGCGGTCTCCGGGGAGCAGTTCTTC; CDR3: CASSYSGLAVSGEQFF
size: many; D: NA; J: TRBJ2-7; V: TRBV10-3; DNA: TGTGCCATCAGTGAGTCCAGCTCCTACGAGCAGTACTTC; CDR3: CAISESSSYEQYF
size: few; D: NA; J: TRBJ2-5; V: TRBV5-1; DNA: TGCGCCAGCTCAATGGGCGGAGGGGAGACCCAGTACTTC; CDR3: CASSMGGGETQYF
size: many; D: NA; J: TRBJ1-1; V: TRBV20-1; DNA: TGCAGTGCCAGAGGTGAAGGGGCGTGGGTAGCTTTCTTT; CDR3: CSARGEGAWVAFF
size: few; D: NA; J: TRBJ2-5; V: TRBV3-1; DNA: TGTGCCAGCAGCCAAGTCACGGACGGAGAGACCCAGTACTTC; CDR3: CASSQVTDGETQYF
size: few; D: TRBD2; J: TRBJ2-4; V: TRBV4-3; DNA: TGCGCCAGCAGCCAAGATGGAAGCGGGAGGGACATTCAGTACTTC; CDR3: CASSQDGSGRDIQYF
size: once; D: TRBD1; J: TRBJ2-3; V: TRBV18; DNA: TGTGCCAGCCCCCGCGGGACAGGGGGCTTTGGAACAGATACGCAGTATTTT; CDR3: CASPRGTGGFGTDTQYF
size: few; D: NA; J: TRBJ1-3; V: TRBV5-8; DNA: TGTGCCAGCAGCTGGGGGCACAGTGGAAACACCATATATTTT; CDR3: CASSWGHSGNTIYF
size: NA; D: TRBD2; J: TRBJ2-5; V: TRBV5-1; DNA: TGCGCCAGCAGCCCTGGGACTAGCGGAGGGACCCAGTACTTC; CDR3: CASSPGTSGGTQYF
size: many; D: TRBD2; J: TRBJ2-3; V: TRBV6-2/TRBV6-3; DNA: TGTGCCAGCAGCGATGGGACTAGCGGGGGTCACACAGATACGCAGTATTTT; CDR3: CASSDGTSGGHTDTQYF
size: many; D: NA; J: TRBJ2-1; V: TRBV29-1; DNA: TGCAGCGTTGTTTCGTCGGGGTTAAATGAGCAGTTCTTC; CDR3: CSVVSSGLNEQFF
size: NA; D: TRBD2; J: TRBJ2-5; V: TRBV4-2; DNA: TGTGCCAGCAGCCAAGAGGCGGGAGGGCGATTTGAGACCCAGTACTTC; CDR3: CASSQEAGGRFETQYF
size: NA; D: NA; J: TRBJ1-2; V: TRBV6-1; DNA: TGTGCCAGCAGCCGGGGAAGTGCAGGGCGGCCTGGCTACACCTTC; CDR3: CASSRGSAGRPGYTF
size: few; D: NA; J: TRBJ2-2; V: TRBV5-1; DNA: TGCGCCAGCAGCTTGGGGCAGAAAAACTTGAACACCGGGGAGCTGTTTTTT; CDR3: CASSLGQKNLNTGELFF
size: NA; D: NA; J: TRBJ2-5; V: TRBV29-1; DNA: TGCAGCCACGGTGGCCCACAAGAGACCCAGTACTTC; CDR3: CSHGGPQETQYF
size: NA; D: NA; J: TRBJ1-6; V: TRBV6-2/TRBV6-3; DNA: TGTGCCAGCAACCAGGGGCCTTGGGGTAATTCACCCCTCCACTTT; CDR3: CASNQGPWGNSPLHF
size: few; D: TRBD1; J: TRBJ2-4; V: TRBV29-1; DNA: TGCAGCGTTGATGGGACAGGGCAAAACATTCAGTACTTC; CDR3: CSVDGTGQNIQYF
size: many; D: TRBD2; J: TRBJ2-5; V: TRBV5-1; DNA: TGCGCCAGCAGGGGAGGGGAGACCCAGTACTTC; CDR3: CASRGGETQYF
size: many; D: NA; J: TRBJ2-3; V: TRBV9; DNA: TGTGCCAGCAGCGTGCGAGGACTGAGAAGAGGCGCAGATACGCAGTATTTT; CDR3: CASSVRGLRRGADTQYF
size: NA; D: TRBD1; J: TRBJ2-2; V: TRBV14; DNA: TGTGCCAGCAGCCAAGTCGCGGGACAGGGAACCGGGGAGCTGTTTTTT; CDR3: CASSQVAGQGTGELFF
size: few; D: NA; J: TRBJ1-1; V: TRBV15; DNA: TGTGCCACCAGCAGAGTACAGGGTAGCGCTGAAGCTTTCTTT; CDR3: CATSRVQGSAEAFF
size: NA; D: NA; J: TRBJ1-2; V: TRBV12-5; DNA: TGTGCTAGTGGTCCATCAGGGCTCAACTATGGCTACACCTTC; CDR3: CASGPSGLNYGYTF
size: NA; D: TRBD2; J: TRBJ2-3; V: TRBV6-1; DNA: TGTGCCAGCACTAGGACTAGCAGCACAGATACGCAGTATTTT; CDR3: CASTRTSSTDTQYF
size: NA; D: TRBD2; J: TRBJ2-2; V: TRBV29-1; DNA: TGCAGCGGGGGGACTACCCCCGGGGAGCTGTTTTTT; CDR3: CSGGTTPGELFF
size: NA; D: TRBD2; J: TRBJ2-5; V: TRBV9; DNA: TGTGCCAGCAGCACAGCGGGAGCGCTCCAAGAGACCCAGTACTTC; CDR3: CASSTAGALQETQYF
size: NA; D: NA; J: TRBJ2-7; V: TRBV7-2; DNA: TGTGCCAGCAGCTCTCAGCACGGGTACGAGCAGTACTTC; CDR3: CASSSQHGYEQYF
size: few; D: NA; J: TRBJ2-1; V: TRBV7-8; DNA: TGTGCCAGCAGCATGGACAGATACCAGTACAATGAGCAGTTCTTC; CDR3: CASSMDRYQYNEQFF
size: NA; D: NA; J: TRBJ2-3; V: TRBV27; DNA: TGTGCCAGCAGTTTTCGGGGGTGGAGCACAGATACGCAGTATTTT; CDR3: CASSFRGWSTDTQYF
size: many; D: TRBD2; J: TRBJ2-3; V: TRBV4-1; DNA: TGCGCCAGCAGCCAACGGAGACTAGCGGGAGGGACTTTAAGAGATACGCAGTATTTT; CDR3: CASSQRRLAGGTLRDTQYF
size: few; D: TRBD2; J: TRBJ2-6; V: TRBV7-2; DNA: TGTGCCAGCAGCCCGGGGAGGGGCCCCGGGGCCAACGTCCTGACTTTC; CDR3: CASSPGRGPGANVLTF
size: few; D: NA; J: TRBJ1-4; V: TRBV6-1; DNA: TGTGCCAGCAGTGGGCACTCCCAAACGGGACTGTTTTTT; CDR3: CASSGHSQTGLFF
size: NA; D: NA; J: TRBJ2-5; V: TRBV12-3/TRBV12-4; DNA: TGTGCCAGCAGTTGGGGACAAAAAGAGACCCAGTACTTC; CDR3: CASSWGQKETQYF
size: many; D: TRBD1; J: TRBJ2-5; V: TRBV7-7; DNA: TGTGCTAGCAGCTCAGGACAGGGGGAAGAGACCCAGTACTTC; CDR3: CASSSGQGEETQYF